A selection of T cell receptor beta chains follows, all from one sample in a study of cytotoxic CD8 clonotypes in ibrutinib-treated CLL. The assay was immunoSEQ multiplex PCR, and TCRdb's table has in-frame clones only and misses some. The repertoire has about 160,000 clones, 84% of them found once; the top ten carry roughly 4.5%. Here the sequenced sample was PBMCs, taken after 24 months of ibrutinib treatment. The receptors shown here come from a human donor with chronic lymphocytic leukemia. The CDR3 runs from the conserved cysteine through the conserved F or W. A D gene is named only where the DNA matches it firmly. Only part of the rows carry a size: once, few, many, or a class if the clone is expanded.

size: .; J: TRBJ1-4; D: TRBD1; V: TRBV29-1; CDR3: CSWGDSLNEKLFF; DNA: TGCAGCTGGGGGGACAGCCTTAATGAAAAACTGTTTTTT
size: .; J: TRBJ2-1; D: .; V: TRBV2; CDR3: CASIETRLNEQFF; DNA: TGTGCCAGCATCGAAACCCGACTCAATGAGCAGTTCTTC
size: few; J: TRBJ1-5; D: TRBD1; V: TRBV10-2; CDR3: CASTRTGDNQPQHF; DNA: TGCGCCAGCACCCGGACAGGGGATAATCAGCCCCAGCATTTT
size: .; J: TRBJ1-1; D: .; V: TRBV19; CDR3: CASNYGGGTMNTEAFF; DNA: TGTGCCAGTAACTATGGAGGGGGGACAATGAACACTGAAGCTTTCTTT
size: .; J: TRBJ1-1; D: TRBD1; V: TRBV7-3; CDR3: CASSKWTGSNTEAFF; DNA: TGTGCCAGCAGCAAATGGACAGGGTCGAACACTGAAGCTTTCTTT
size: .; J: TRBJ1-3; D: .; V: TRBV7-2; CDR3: CASGSRAYGNTIYF; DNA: TGTGCCAGCGGCTCCAGGGCCTATGGAAACACCATATATTTT
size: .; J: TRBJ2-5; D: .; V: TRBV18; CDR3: CASSSGQQETQYF; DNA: TGTGCCAGCTCATCAGGACAGCAAGAGACCCAGTACTTC
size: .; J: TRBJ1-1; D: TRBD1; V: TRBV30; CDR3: CASPDRGRRPRNTEAFF; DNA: TGTGCCTCCCCAGACAGGGGGCGGAGGCCCCGAAACACTGAAGCTTTCTTT
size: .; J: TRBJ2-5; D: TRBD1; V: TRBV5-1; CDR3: CASSPRQGETQYF; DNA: TGCGCCAGCAGCCCTCGACAGGGAGAGACCCAGTACTTC
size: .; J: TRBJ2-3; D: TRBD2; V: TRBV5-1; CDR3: CASSWDTSGGTSTDTQYF; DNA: TGCGCCAGCAGCTGGGACACTAGCGGGGGAACTAGCACAGATACGCAGTATTTT
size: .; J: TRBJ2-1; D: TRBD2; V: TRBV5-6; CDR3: CASTRGGRTDNEQFF; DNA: TGTGCCAGCACCCGGGGAGGGAGGACCGACAATGAGCAGTTCTTC
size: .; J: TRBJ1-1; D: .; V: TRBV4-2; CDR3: CASSQPVAMNTEAFF; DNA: TGTGCCAGCAGCCAACCGGTGGCTATGAACACTGAAGCTTTCTTT
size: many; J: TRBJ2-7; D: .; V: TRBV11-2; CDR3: CASSLGALSGEQYF; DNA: TGTGCCAGCAGCTTAGGGGCCCTGTCGGGCGAGCAGTACTTC
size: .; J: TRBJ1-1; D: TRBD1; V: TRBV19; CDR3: CASSIDPGGRAFF; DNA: TGTGCCAGTAGTATCGACCCAGGGGGAAGGGCTTTCTTT
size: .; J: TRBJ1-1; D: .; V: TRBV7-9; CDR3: CASSPPQEGAFF; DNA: TGTGCCAGCAGCCCGCCACAGGAGGGAGCTTTCTTT
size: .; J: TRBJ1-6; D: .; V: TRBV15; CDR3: CATSRGRGIGNSPLHF; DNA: TGTGCCACCAGCAGAGGGAGGGGGATAGGGAATTCACCCCTCCACTTT
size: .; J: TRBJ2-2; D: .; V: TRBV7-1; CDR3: CASSSRPTDTGELFF; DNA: TGTGCCAGCAGCTCAAGACCAACAGACACCGGGGAGCTGTTTTTT
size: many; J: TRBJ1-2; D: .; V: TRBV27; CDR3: CASRGAGGYTF; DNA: TGTGCCAGCAGGGGGGCGGGGGGCTACACCTTC
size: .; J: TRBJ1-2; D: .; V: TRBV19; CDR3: CASSNTHGASNYGYTF; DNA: TGTGCCAGTAGTAACACCCATGGGGCGTCTAACTATGGCTACACCTTC
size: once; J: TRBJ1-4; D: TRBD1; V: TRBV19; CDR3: CASSSGSKGAANEKLFF; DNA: TGTGCCAGTAGCTCCGGAAGTAAGGGGGCGGCTAATGAAAAACTGTTTTTT
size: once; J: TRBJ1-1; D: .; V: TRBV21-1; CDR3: CASSRDRGRRNFAEAFF; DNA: TGTGCCAGCAGCCGAGACAGGGGGAGAAGGAATTTCGCTGAAGCTTTCTTT
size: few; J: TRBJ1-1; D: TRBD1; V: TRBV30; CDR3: CAWSVRQGRSTEAFF; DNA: TGTGCCTGGAGTGTAAGACAGGGAAGGAGCACTGAAGCTTTCTTT
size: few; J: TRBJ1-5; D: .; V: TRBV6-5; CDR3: CASSYWQTNQPQHF; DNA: TGTGCCAGCAGTTACTGGCAGACCAATCAGCCCCAGCATTTT
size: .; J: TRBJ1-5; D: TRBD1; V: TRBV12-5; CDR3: CASGKGQTSNQPQHF; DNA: TGTGCTAGTGGCAAGGGACAGACTAGCAATCAGCCCCAGCATTTT
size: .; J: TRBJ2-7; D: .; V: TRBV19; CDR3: CASGGGYEQYF; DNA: TGTGCCAGTGGGGGCGGCTACGAGCAGTACTTC
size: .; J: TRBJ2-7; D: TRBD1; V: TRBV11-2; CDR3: CGGDRDLKGLREQYF; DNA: TGCGGTGGGGACAGGGACCTCAAGGGACTACGTGAGCAGTACTTC
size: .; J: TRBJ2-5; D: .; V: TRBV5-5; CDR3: CASSLDGTRTQYF; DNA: TGTGCCAGCAGCTTGGACGGGACGCGGACCCAGTACTTC